This T cell receptor (beta chain) comes out of a study of identical twins (dated by TCRdb to 2016 to 2018). As for the study more broadly: The study deep-sequenced TCR alpha and beta repertoires from monozygotic twins, unrelated adults of various ages and cord blood to test whether fetal clonotypes persist. Replicate twin experiments were performed at different times using different library preparation protocols to rule out contamination.

All donors were healthy Caucasians. Here is what the overall study found, with its caveats: Out-of-frame TCR alpha sequences shared between twins showed an excess of low generation-probability sequences compared with coincidental sharing between unrelated individuals. Invariant T cells such as MAIT and iNKT could partly confound zero-insertion analyses, although diverse VJ usage argued against such confounding for most clonotypes. Out-of-frame TCR alpha sharing in monozygotic twins was systematically underestimated by recombination models, whereas sharing between unrelated individuals was in agreement with the recombination models. Because the same donors could not be followed over many years, the conclusions depended on cross-sectional statistical analysis. In beta out-of-frame sequences, excess twin sharing was weaker, because having fewer shared sequences lowered the signal-to-noise ratio. Fewer insertions were carried by abundant cord blood beta clonotypes, a similar but weaker trend appeared in young adult naive repertoires, and no such trend appeared in memory repertoires.

Spanning cysteine to phenylalanine, the CDR3 consists of 14 amino acids. The entry retains the CDR3 DNA only, 42 bases that are in frame from base 1. CDR1 and CDR2, per the germline V gene (reference sequence), are DFQATT and SNEGSKA. The protocol used for the library was 5' RACE. Sequencer: Illumina HiSeq 2000. A universal primer binding site was introduced by template switching, and a unique molecular identifier was present in the final cDNA, enabling accurate counting of TCR cDNA molecules. First-strand cDNA for TCR alpha and beta chains was synthesized from specific primers in the conserved constant-segment region. Each cDNA library was double barcoded, with a SMART-Mk sample barcode plus Illumina barcodes, to control for contamination. TruSeq adapter sequences, together with Illumina sample barcodes, were added in two successive PCR steps. Sequencing of the TCR alpha and beta cDNA libraries was done on the Illumina HiSeq platform using custom primers. Per the original workflow: Raw reads were processed with MiGEC to extract unique molecular identifiers, and MiXCR was used to determine CDR3 positions. Recombination models were inferred per individual with the repgenHMM and IGoR tools using an EM algorithm. Shared clonotype analysis was performed with the tcR package in R, normalizing sharing by the product of cloneset sizes. Out-of-frame nonproductive sequences were analyzed to study raw recombination free of thymic and clonal selection effects. TCRdb took the public reads, trimmed them with fastp at Q25, ran MiXCR for clone calling and kept in-frame beta chains. Rows are unified per CDR3 protein, each entry keeping the most common DNA and genes. V and J calls and clone size were set by TCRdb, not the authors. The table for this sample lists roughly 1,500,000 distinct CDR3 sequences; under 35% of them were counted only once. The ten largest make up about 0.27% of the sample.

Note on this clonotype: Its antigen remains unidentified. Relative to the germline gene, one junction end is altered; a read error may explain this.

The sequence is built from TRBV20-1 and TRBJ2-1; 8 nucleotides in the junction match TRBD1. Sequencing used cord blood. This sequence originates from a newborn girl in good health. The DNA reads as follows: TGCAGTGCTAGAGATCAGGGGGCAACCGGGGAGCTGTTCTTC. It is translated as CSARDQGATGELFF.